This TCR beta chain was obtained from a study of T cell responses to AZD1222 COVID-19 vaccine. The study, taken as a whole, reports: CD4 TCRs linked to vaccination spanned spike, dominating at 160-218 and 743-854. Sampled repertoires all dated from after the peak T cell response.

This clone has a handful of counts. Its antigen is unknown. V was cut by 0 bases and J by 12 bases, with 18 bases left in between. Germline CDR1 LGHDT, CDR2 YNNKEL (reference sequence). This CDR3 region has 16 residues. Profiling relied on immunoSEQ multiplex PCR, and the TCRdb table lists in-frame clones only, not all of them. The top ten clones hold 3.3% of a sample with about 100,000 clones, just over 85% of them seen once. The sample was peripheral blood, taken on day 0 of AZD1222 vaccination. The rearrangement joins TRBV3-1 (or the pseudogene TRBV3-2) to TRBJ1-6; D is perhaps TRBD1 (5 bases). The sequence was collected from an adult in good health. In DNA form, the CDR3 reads TGTGCCAGCAGCCAAGATCTTGGGCAGGGAGTTTTACCCCTCCACTTT. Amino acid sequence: CASSQDLGQGVLPLHF.